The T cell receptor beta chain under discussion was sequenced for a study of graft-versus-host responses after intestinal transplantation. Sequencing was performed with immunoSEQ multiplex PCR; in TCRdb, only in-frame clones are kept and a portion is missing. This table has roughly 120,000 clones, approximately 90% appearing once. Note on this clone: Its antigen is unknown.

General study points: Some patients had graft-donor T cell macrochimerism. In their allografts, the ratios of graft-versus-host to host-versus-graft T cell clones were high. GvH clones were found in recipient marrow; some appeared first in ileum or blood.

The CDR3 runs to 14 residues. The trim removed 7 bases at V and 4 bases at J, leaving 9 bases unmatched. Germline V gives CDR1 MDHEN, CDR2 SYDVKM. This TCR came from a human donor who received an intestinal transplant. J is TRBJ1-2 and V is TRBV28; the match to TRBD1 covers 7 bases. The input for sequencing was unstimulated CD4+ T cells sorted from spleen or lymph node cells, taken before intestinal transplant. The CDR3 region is CASIRTGRSYGYTF. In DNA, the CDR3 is TGTGCCAGCATAAGGACAGGCCGATCCTATGGCTACACCTTC.